A single sample gave rise to the 24 T cell receptor beta chains below, sequenced in a study of blood T cell repertoires in COVID-19. Assay: immunoSEQ multiplex PCR; the TCRdb copy retains only in-frame clones and omits some. The sample lists about 240,000 clones, 85% to 90% occurring once. The sequencing sample was made of peripheral blood. The receptors come from a man between 60 and 75 years old with acute or convalescent COVID-19.

This chain links TRBV5-1 with TRBJ2-5; TRBD2 agrees at 8 bases. Losses at the gene ends were 0 bases for V and 4 bases for J; bases not matched to a gene: 8. The CDR3 consists of 16 residues. In germline, CDR1 is SGHRS, CDR2 YFSETQ. The CDR3 nucleotides are TGCGCCAGCAGCTTGGTTGCTAGCCGGGGGGGAGAGACCCAGTACTTC. Protein: CASSLVASRGGETQYF.

A single count supports this clone. V and J are TRBV2 and TRBJ2-5; weak D call: TRBD1 (6 bases). Germline CDR1 and CDR2: SNHLY and FYNNEI. V shed 8 bases and J shed 1 base, with 17 bases lying between them. The CDR3 contains 15 residues. The CDR3 here is CASSWKGGPQETQYF. The CDR3 nucleotides are TGTGCCAGCTCATGGAAAGGGGGACCCCAAGAGACCCAGTACTTC. Filled out from reference TRBV2 and TRBJ2-5, the complete variable domain reads EPEVTQTPSHQVTQMGQEVILRCVPISNHLYFYWYRQILGQKVEFLVSFYNNEISEKSEIFDDQFSVERPDGSNFTLKIRSTKLEDSAMYFCASSWKGGPQETQYFGPGTRLLVL.

The gene calls are TRBV6-5 and TRBJ1-5, with D tentatively TRBD1 (6 bases). Germline CDR1 is MNHEY and CDR2 is SVGAGI. The CDR3 length is 16 residues. The V end lost 4 bases, the J end lost 0 bases, and 13 bases lay between the germline ends. The CDR3 coding sequence is TGTGCCAGCAGTTCTCGGGGGGCCTATAGCAATCAGCCCCAGCATTTT. Translated: CASSSRGAYSNQPQHF.

V gene TRBV20-1 combines with J gene TRBJ2-4, with TRBD1 matching over 9 bases. Trimming took 6 bases from V and 11 from J; bases not matched to a gene: 5. Germline CDR1 is DFQATT and CDR2 is SNEGSKA (reference sequence). This CDR3 region has 11 residues. For the CDR3, the DNA is TGCAGTGCCCGGACAGGGGCTTTTCAGTACTTC. Translating gives CSARTGAFQYF.

The V call is TRBV5-5, the J call TRBJ2-7; 11 bases fit TRBD2. The CDR3 totals 17 residues. The germline V gene encodes CDR1 SGHKS and CDR2 YYEKEE (reference sequence). V lost 4 bases to trimming and J lost 4 bases; unmatched junction nucleotides: 13. CDR3 loop: CASSLRMGTSGPYEQYF. The CDR3 region has the DNA TGTGCCAGCAGCCTCAGGATGGGGACTAGCGGACCTTACGAGCAGTACTTC. Full variable domain (rest looked up from reference TRBV5-5 and TRBJ2-7): DAGVTQSPTHLIKTRGQQVTLRCSPISGHKSVSWYQQVLGQGPQFIFQYYEKEERGRGNFPDRFSARQFPNYSSELNVNALLLGDSALYLCASSLRMGTSGPYEQYFGPGTRLTVT.

The chain links TRBV28 to TRBJ1-5; D unresolved. The CDR3 has 12 amino acids. Trimming removed 8 bases at V and 6 bases at J, with 11 bases between. The germline gives CDR1 MDHEN, CDR2 SYDVKM. In DNA, the CDR3 is TGTGCCAGCTTTAGCGGCAGTCAGCCCCAGCATTTT. Amino acids: CASFSGSQPQHF.

Comment on this clone: Other DNA sequences from this sample encode an identical CDR3 as well. The chain links TRBV19 to TRBJ2-1; 14 bases line up with TRBD2. This CDR3 is 14 amino acids long. Trimming removed 6 bases from V and 7 bases from J; junction bases left unmatched: 2. Germline V gives CDR1 LNHDA, CDR2 SQIVND (reference sequence). For the CDR3, the DNA is TGTGCCAGTAGGGGACTAGCGGGAGATAATGAGCAGTTCTTC. Protein sequence: CASRGLAGDNEQFF. Combining the CDR3 with reference TRBV19 and TRBJ2-1 gives the whole variable domain DGGITQSPKYLFRKEGQNVTLSCEQNLNHDAMYWYRQDPGQGLRLIYYSQIVNDFQKGDIAEGYSVSREKKESFPLTVTSAQKNPTAFYLCASRGLAGDNEQFFGPGTRLTVL.

The chain carries TRBV11-2 and TRBJ2-7; D is unresolved. Trimming cost V 3 bases and J 2 bases, with 8 bases left between them. The CDR3 sequence is 13 residues long. Germline CDR1 SGHAT, CDR2 FQNNGV. For the CDR3, the DNA is TGTGCCAGCAGCTTTGATCAGACCTACGAGCAGTACTTC. Translating it yields CASSFDQTYEQYF.

The rearrangement uses TRBV9 and TRBJ1-2, with a tentative D call TRBD1 (5 bases). V dropped 4 bases and J dropped 0 bases, with 7 bases sitting between them. The CDR3 sequence is 13 residues long. The germline V gene has CDR1 SGDLS and CDR2 YYNGEE. CDR3 amino acids: CASSQTANYGYTF. The CDR3 DNA is TGTGCCAGCAGCCAGACAGCTAACTATGGCTACACCTTC.

A few counts support this clone. The chain links TRBV6-5 to TRBJ1-6; possible D gene TRBD1, 6 bases. V dropped 7 bases and J dropped 5 bases, with 12 bases sitting between them. CDR1 is MNHEY, CDR2 SVGAGI, per germline. The CDR3 sequence is 14 residues long. CDR3 amino acids: CASTLGQHNSPLHF. The CDR3 DNA follows: TGTGCCAGCACCCTAGGACAGCATAATTCACCCCTCCACTTT.

This rearrangement joins TRBV21-1 to TRBJ2-2; whether TRBD2, the table's D call, matches the DNA was not checked. TRBV21-1 is annotated as a pseudogene. The CDR3 runs to 16 residues. CDR3 sequence reads: CASSKNGRPRTGELFF. Written as DNA, the CDR3 is TGTGCCAGCAGCAAAAATGGGAGGCCGCGCACCGGGGAGCTGTTTTTT.

V and J are TRBV4-2 and TRBJ1-4; TRBD1 matches 7 bases. CDR1 is LGHNA, CDR2 YNFKEQ, per germline. The CDR3 has 14 amino acids. Trimming cost V 4 bases and J 8 bases; bases outside gene matches: 7. The CDR3 sequence: CASSLGQGGEKLFF. CDR3 bases: TGTGCCAGCAGCCTCGGGCAGGGGGGCGAAAAACTGTTTTTT.

The count of this clone is one. The chain is built from TRBV7-9 and TRBJ2-1; D not resolved. The germline V and J ends were trimmed by 1 base and 8 bases, with 12 bases remaining between them. Germline CDR1 SEHNR, CDR2 FQNEAQ (reference sequence). This CDR3 region has 14 residues. CDR3 in amino acids: CASSLDVPIDEQFF. CDR3 sequence (DNA): TGTGCCAGCAGCTTAGATGTCCCCATTGATGAGCAGTTCTTC.

This chain uses TRBV29-1 with TRBJ2-7, with 8 bases identical to TRBD2. The CDR3 runs 15 residues. After removal of 3 bases from V and 0 bases from J, the junction contained 7 bases not matched to a gene. The germline gives CDR1 SQVTM, CDR2 ANQGSEA. DNA of the CDR3: TGCAGCGTTGAGACTCGGGGGACTAGCTCCTACGAGCAGTACTTC. This encodes CSVETRGTSSYEQYF.

The chain is built from TRBV4-1 and TRBJ2-1; D perhaps matches TRBD2 (6 bases). The CDR3 length is 17 residues. The ends were cut back, 4 bases at V and 2 bases at J, with 18 bases in the middle. In germline, CDR1 is MGHRA, CDR2 YSYEKL. This chain's CDR3 is CASSLSAGSGAYNEQFF. As DNA, the CDR3 is TGCGCCAGCAGCCTTTCCGCTGGTAGCGGTGCCTACAATGAGCAGTTCTTC.

V usage is TRBV11-2 and J usage is TRBJ2-2; 13 bases are shared with TRBD2. CDR1 is SGHAT, CDR2 FQNNGV, per germline. The CDR3 has 18 residues. J was trimmed by 7 bases and V by 2 bases; bases with no gene match: 10. As DNA, the CDR3 is TGTGCCAGCAGCTTAAGTCCCACTAGCGGGAGGGCCGGCGGGGAGCTGTTTTTT. Amino acid sequence: CASSLSPTSGRAGGELFF.

The V and J genes are TRBV7-2 and TRBJ2-3, with a tentative D call TRBD1 (6 bases). The CDR3 runs to 15 residues. In germline, CDR1 is SGHTA, CDR2 FQGNSA. Trimming stripped 0 bases from V and 2 bases from J, with 9 bases between. The CDR3 region is CASSLATGLTDTQYF. The CDR3 DNA reads TGTGCCAGCAGCTTAGCGACAGGACTCACAGATACGCAGTATTTT.

V usage is TRBV5-6 and J usage is TRBJ1-1; unclear D gene. The CDR3 is made up of 14 amino acids. V lost 4 bases to trimming and J lost 2 bases, with 12 bases between them. Germline loops: CDR1 SGHDT, CDR2 YYEEEE. CDR3 sequence (DNA): TGTGCCAGCAGCCCTGAGGGTGTTAACACTGAAGCTTTCTTT. As protein: CASSPEGVNTEAFF.

J is TRBJ1-4 and V is TRBV19; D is possibly TRBD1 (5 bases). Germline loops: CDR1 LNHDA, CDR2 SQIVND (reference sequence). V lost 6 bases and J lost 0, with 14 bases in between. There are 16 residues in the CDR3. The CDR3 spells CASSEQVAATNEKLFF. The CDR3 nucleotides are TGTGCCAGTAGCGAACAGGTGGCGGCAACTAATGAAAAACTGTTTTTT.

The chain carries TRBV5-6 and TRBJ2-1; a weak D match, TRBD2 (5 bases). CDR3 size: 15 residues. Looked up from germline, CDR1 is SGHDT and CDR2 is YYEEEE. V was shortened by 4 bases and J by 0 bases, with 11 bases between the two germline ends. Here the CDR3 reads CASSLSGSSYNEQFF. CDR3 nucleotides: TGTGCCAGCAGCCTAAGCGGAAGCTCCTACAATGAGCAGTTCTTC.

This clone was recorded only once. The chain carries TRBV11-2 and TRBJ1-2; D perhaps matches TRBD1 (5 bases). The V and J ends lost 1 base and 8 bases respectively, with 14 bases between them. CDR1 is SGHAT, CDR2 FQNNGV, per germline. CDR3 length: 14 amino acids. This CDR3 reads CASSLGAGSSGYTF. The CDR3 bases are TGTGCCAGCAGCTTAGGGGCAGGGTCTTCGGGCTACACCTTC.

The chain joins TRBV30 to TRBJ1-4; 11 bases fit TRBD1. There are 16 residues in the CDR3. V was pared by 3 bases and J by 7 bases, with 10 bases of the junction left unmatched. Germline V lookup: CDR1 GTSNPN, CDR2 SVGIG (reference sequence). CDR3 nucleotides: TGTGCCTGGAGGGGCCCTGGACAGGGGGCAGGTGAAAAACTGTTTTTT. Translated, it gives CAWRGPGQGAGEKLFF. The variable domain in full, completed from reference TRBV30 and TRBJ1-4, reads SQTIHQWPATLVQPVGSPLSLECTVEGTSNPNLYWYRQAAGRGLQLLFYSVGIGQISSEVPQNLSASRPQDRQFILSSKKLLLSDSGFYLCAWRGPGQGAGEKLFFGSGTQLSVL.

This chain connects TRBV6-5 to TRBJ2-7; maybe TRBD1 (6 bases). The CDR3 runs 14 residues. The germline CDR1 and CDR2 sequences are MNHEY and SVGAGI. V lost 6 bases, J lost 0 bases, and 12 bases lay in between. CDR3 bases: TGTGCCAGCAGGGGGCAGGGGAGCTCCTACGAGCAGTACTTC. It specifies CASRGQGSSYEQYF.

The V and J genes are TRBV28 and TRBJ2-1; TRBD2 is a possible D gene (5 bases). V lost 6 bases and J 0 bases, leaving 9 bases between the germline ends. Germline CDR1 MDHEN, CDR2 SYDVKM. This CDR3 region has 14 residues. CDR3 nucleotides: TGTGCCAGCAGCCGGGGAAGCTCCTACAATGAGCAGTTCTTC. Translating it yields CASSRGSSYNEQFF. Variable domain in full (rest from reference TRBV28 and TRBJ2-1): DVKVTQSSRYLVKRTGEKVFLECVQDMDHENMFWYRQDPGLGLRLIYFSYDVKMKEKGDIPEGYSVSREKKERFSLILESASTNQTSMYLCASSRGSSYNEQFFGPGTRLTVL.